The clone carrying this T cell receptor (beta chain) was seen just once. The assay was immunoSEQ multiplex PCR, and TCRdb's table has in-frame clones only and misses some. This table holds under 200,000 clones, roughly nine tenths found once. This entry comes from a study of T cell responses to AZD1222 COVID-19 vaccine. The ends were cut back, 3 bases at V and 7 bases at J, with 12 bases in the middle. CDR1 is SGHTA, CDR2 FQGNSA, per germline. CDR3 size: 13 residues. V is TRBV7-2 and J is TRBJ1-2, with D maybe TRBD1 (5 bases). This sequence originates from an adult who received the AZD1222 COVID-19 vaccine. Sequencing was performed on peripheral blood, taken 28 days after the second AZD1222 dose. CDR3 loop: CASSFSGMAGYTF. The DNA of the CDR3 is TGTGCCAGCAGCTTCTCAGGGATGGCTGGCTACACCTTC.